The following is a T cell receptor (beta chain) sequence with its context. This sample was included in a study of blood T cells in healthy people across ages. The CDR3 has 15 residues. The ends lost 3 bases at V and 4 bases at J; junction bases unmatched: 10. Germline V lookup: CDR1 DFQATT, CDR2 SNEGSKA (reference sequence). Sample-barcoded 5' priming and a J-beta primer mix drove a second PCR of roughly 6 to 12 cycles. From the 5' RACE reads, TCRdb called clonotypes with MiXCR, one entry per CDR3 protein. The table records under 800,000 distinct CDR3 sequences, roughly 21% of them present only once. The rearrangement links TRBV20-1 to TRBJ2-7; 9 positions agree with TRBD2. The TCR comes from a man aged 65 to 79 in good health. The sequencing sample was made of blood. For the CDR3, the DNA is TGCAGTGCTAGGTCCCGGACTAGCGAGACTTACGAGCAGTACTTC. Amino acid sequence: CSARSRTSETYEQYF.